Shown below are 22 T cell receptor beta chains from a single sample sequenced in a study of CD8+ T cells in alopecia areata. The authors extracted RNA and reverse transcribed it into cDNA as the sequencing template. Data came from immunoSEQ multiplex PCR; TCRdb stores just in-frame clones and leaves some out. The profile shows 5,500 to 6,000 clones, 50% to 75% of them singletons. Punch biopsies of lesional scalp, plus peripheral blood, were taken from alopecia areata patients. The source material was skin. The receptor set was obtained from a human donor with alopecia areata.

CDR3 in DNA: TGTGCCAGCGGTGGGACGGGGTGGGGAAATCAGCCCCAGCATTTT. Translation: CASGGTGWGNQPQHF. The V and J genes are TRBV27 and TRBJ1-5; tentative D call: TRBD1 (5 bases). The germline CDR1 and CDR2 sequences are MNHEY and SMNVEV (reference sequence). Trimming pared 8 bases from V and 4 bases from J, leaving 18 bases between. This CDR3 is 15 amino acids long.

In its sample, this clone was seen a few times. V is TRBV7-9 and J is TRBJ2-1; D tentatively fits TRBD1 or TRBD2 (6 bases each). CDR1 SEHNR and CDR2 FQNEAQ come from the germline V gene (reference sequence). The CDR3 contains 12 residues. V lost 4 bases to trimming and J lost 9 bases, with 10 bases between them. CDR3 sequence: CASSSGAPEQFF. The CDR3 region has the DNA TGTGCCAGCAGCTCGGGGGCGCCTGAGCAGTTCTTC.

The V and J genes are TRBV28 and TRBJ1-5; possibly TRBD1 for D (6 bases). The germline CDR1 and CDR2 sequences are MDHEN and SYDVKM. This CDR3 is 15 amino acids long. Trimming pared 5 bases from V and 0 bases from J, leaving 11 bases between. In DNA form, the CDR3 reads TGTGCCAGCAGTAAGGGGGTGAATAGCAATCAGCCCCAGCATTTT. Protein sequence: CASSKGVNSNQPQHF.

The CDR3 DNA reads as TGTGCCAGCAGCTCGAGACAGGGGGCGAAAGGCTACACCTTC. Translating it yields CASSSRQGAKGYTF. The V call is TRBV11-2, the J call TRBJ1-2; TRBD1 matches 10 bases. The CDR3 consists of 14 residues. Germline trimming cut 4 bases from V and 8 bases from J; bases unmatched to any gene: 7. In germline, CDR1 is SGHAT, CDR2 FQNNGV.

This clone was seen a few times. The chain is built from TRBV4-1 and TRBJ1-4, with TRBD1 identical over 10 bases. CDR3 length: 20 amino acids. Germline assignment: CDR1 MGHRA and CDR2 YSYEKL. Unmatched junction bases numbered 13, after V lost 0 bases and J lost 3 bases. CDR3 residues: CASSQDWRQGARTANEKLFF. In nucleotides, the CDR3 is TGCGCCAGCAGCCAAGATTGGAGACAGGGGGCGCGGACTGCTAATGAAAAACTGTTTTTT.

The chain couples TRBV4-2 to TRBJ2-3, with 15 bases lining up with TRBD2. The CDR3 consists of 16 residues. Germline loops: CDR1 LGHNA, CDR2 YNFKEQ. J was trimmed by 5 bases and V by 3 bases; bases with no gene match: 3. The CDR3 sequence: CASSQRTSGGGDTQYF. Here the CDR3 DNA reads TGTGCCAGCAGCCAGAGGACTAGCGGGGGGGGAGATACGCAGTATTTT.

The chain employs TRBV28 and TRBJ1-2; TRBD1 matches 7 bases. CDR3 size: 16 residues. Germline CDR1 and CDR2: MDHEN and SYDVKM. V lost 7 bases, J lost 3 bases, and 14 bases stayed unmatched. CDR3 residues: CASMSPGGGSDYGYTF. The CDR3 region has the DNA TGTGCCAGCATGTCTCCAGGGGGGGGCAGTGACTATGGCTACACCTTC.

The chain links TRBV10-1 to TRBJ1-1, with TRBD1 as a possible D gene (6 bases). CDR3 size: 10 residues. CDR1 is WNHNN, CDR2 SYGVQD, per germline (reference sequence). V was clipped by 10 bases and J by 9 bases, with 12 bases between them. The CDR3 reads CATKDRKAFF. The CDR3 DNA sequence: TGCGCCACCAAAGACAGGAAAGCTTTCTTT.

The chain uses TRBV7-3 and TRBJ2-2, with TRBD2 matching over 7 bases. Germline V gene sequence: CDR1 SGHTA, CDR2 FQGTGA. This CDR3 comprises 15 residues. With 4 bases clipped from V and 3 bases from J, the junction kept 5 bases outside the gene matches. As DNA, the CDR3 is TGTGCCAGCAGCTCTGGACTAGTCTACACCGGGGAGCTGTTTTTT. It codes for CASSSGLVYTGELFF.

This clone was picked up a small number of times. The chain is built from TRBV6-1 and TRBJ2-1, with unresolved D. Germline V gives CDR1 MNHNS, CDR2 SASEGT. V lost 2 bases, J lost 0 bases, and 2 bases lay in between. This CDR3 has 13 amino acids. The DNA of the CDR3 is TGTGCCAGCAGTGAATACTCCTACAATGAGCAGTTCTTC. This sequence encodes CASSEYSYNEQFF.

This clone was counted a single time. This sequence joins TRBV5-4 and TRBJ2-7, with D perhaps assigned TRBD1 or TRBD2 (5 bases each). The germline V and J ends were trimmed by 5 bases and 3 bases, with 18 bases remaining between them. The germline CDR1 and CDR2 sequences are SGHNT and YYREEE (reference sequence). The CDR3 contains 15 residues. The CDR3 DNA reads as TGTGCCAGCAGTCCCCCCGGGGACCAACTCTACGAGCAGTACTTC. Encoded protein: CASSPPGDQLYEQYF.

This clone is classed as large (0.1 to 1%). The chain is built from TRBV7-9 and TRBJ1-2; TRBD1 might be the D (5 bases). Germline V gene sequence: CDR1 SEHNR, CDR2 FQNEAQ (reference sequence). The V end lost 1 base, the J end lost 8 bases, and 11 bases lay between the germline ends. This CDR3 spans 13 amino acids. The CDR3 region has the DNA TGTGCCAGCAGCTTAGAGGGGAGCTCCGGCTACACCTTC. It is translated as CASSLEGSSGYTF.

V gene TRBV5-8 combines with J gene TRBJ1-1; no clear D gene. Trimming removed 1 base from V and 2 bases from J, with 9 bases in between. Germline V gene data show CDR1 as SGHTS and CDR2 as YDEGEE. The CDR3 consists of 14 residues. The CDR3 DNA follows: TGTGCCAGCAGCTTGTCGCGGCCAAACACTGAAGCTTTCTTT. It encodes CASSLSRPNTEAFF. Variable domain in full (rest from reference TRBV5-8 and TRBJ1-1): EAGVTQSPTHLIKTRGQQATLRCSPISGHTSVYWYQQALGLGLQFLLWYDEGEERNRGNFPPRFSGRQFPNYSSELNVNALELEDSALYLCASSLSRPNTEAFFGQGTRLTVV.

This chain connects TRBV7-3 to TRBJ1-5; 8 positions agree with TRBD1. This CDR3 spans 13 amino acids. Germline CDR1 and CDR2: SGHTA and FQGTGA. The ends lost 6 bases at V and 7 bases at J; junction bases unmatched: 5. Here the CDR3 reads CASSSGGPQPQHF. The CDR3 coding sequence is TGTGCCAGCAGTTCAGGGGGCCCACAGCCCCAGCATTTT.

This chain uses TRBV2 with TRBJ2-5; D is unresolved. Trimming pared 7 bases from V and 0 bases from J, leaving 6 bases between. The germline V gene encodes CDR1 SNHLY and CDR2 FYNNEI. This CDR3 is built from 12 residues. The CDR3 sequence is CASNQYQETQYF. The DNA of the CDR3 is TGTGCCAGCAACCAGTACCAAGAGACCCAGTACTTC.

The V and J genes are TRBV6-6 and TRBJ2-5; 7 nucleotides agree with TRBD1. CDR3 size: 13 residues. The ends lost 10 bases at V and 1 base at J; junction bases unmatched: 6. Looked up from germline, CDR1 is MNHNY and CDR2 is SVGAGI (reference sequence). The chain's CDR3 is CATTWTGQETQYF. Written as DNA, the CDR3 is TGTGCCACCACTTGGACAGGCCAAGAGACCCAGTACTTC.

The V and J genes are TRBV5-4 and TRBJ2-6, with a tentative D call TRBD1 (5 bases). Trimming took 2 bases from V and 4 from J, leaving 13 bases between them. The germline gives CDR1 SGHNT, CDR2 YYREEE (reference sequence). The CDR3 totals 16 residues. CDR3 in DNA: TGTGCCAGCAGCTTAGGACACGCGGAGGGGGCCAACGTCCTGACTTTC. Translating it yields CASSLGHAEGANVLTF.

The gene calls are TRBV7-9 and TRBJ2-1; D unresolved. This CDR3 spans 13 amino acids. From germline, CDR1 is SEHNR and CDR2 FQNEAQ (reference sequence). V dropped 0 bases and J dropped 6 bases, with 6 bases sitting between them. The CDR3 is CASSLALGNEQFF. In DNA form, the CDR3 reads TGTGCCAGCAGCTTAGCGCTGGGCAATGAGCAGTTCTTC.

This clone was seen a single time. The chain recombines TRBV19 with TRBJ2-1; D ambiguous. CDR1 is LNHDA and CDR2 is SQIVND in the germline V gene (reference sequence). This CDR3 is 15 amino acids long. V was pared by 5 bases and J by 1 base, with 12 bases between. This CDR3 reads CASSRASGSYNEQFF. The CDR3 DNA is TGTGCCAGTAGTCGGGCCAGTGGGTCCTACAATGAGCAGTTCTTC. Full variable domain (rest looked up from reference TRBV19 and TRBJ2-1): DGGITQSPKYLFRKEGQNVTLSCEQNLNHDAMYWYRQDPGQGLRLIYYSQIVNDFQKGDIAEGYSVSREKKESFPLTVTSAQKNPTAFYLCASSRASGSYNEQFFGPGTRLTVL.

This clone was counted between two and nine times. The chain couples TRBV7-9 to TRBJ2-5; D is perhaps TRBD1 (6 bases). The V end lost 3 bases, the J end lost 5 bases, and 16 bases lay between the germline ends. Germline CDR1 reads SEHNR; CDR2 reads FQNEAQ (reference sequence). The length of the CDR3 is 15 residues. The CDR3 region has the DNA TGTGCCAGCAGCTTTGGCGGCGTAACAGGGGAGACCCAGTACTTC. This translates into CASSFGGVTGETQYF.

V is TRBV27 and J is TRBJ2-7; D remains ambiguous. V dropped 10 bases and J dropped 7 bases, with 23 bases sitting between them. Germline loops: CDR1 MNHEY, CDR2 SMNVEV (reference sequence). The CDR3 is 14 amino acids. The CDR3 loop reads CANLPFRVAWEQYF. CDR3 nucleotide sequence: TGTGCCAACCTACCGTTTAGAGTGGCCTGGGAGCAGTACTTC.

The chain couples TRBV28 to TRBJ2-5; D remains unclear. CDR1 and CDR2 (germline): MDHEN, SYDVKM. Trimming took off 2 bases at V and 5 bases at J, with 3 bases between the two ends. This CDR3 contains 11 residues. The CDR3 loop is CASSLGETQYF. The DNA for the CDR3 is TGTGCCAGCAGTTTAGGGGAGACCCAGTACTTC.